Here is one T cell receptor beta chain with its context. Germline is not matched at one junction end, which may reflect a read error. The data are from a study of T cells in Graves' hyperthyroidism and ophthalmopathy. As for the study in general: At initial diagnosis, before any treatment had begun, peripheral blood was obtained.

TCR beta CDR3 sequences were amplified from RNA transcripts. HTBI primers were the set used in a first-round RT-PCR of the TCR CDR3. MiXCR, run by TCRdb on the multiplex PCR reads, gives a single entry per CDR3 protein. Of about 600,000 distinct CDR3 sequences listed, 13% to 15% were seen once; the top ten hold around 13%. Each person with ophthalmopathy scored at least 3 on the Clinical Activity Score, reached NOSPECS grade 4 or higher, and had been ill under 3 months. For the diagnoses, clinical symptoms, serum thyroxine and TRAb, thyroid ultrasound and orbital computed tomography were used. The PBMCs studied were ones that came from 8 to 10 ml fresh peripheral blood. The germline CDR1 and CDR2 sequences are KGHSH and LQKENI. This CDR3 is built from 16 residues.

This sequence originates from a woman in her forties or fifties with Graves' ophthalmopathy. The V and J genes are TRBV18 and TRBJ2-1, with D perhaps TRBD2 (5 bases). The sample consisted of blood. The CDR3: CASSSPVGPGGQSQFF. CDR3 DNA: TGTGCCAGCTCATCACCGGTGGGTCCAGGAGGCCAGTCCCAGTTCTTC.